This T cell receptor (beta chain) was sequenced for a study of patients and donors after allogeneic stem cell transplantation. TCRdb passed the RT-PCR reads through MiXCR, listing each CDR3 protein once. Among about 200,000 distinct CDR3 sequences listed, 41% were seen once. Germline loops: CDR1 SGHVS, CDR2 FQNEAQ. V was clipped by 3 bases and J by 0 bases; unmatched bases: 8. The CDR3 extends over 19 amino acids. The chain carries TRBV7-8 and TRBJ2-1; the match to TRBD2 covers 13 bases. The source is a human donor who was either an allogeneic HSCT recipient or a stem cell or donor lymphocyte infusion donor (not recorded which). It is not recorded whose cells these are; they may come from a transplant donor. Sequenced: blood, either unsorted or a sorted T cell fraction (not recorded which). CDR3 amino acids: CASSLGLAGYGSSYNEQFF. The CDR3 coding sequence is TGTGCCAGCAGCTTGGGACTAGCGGGATACGGCAGCTCCTACAATGAGCAGTTCTTC.